These 24 T cell receptor beta chains share one sample of origin, sequenced in a study of cytomegalovirus exposure and HLA in healthy donors. The PCR made use of 60 Vbeta and 13 Jbeta primers. Clones were read by immunoSEQ multiplex PCR, and TCRdb kept only the in-frame ones, dropping some. The table lists some 180,000 clones. Sequencing used PBMCs. These receptors all come from a young man in good health and CMV-seronegative.

The rearrangement uses TRBV5-1 and TRBJ1-2; the D gene is possibly TRBD1 (5 bases). The length of the CDR3 is 15 residues. CDR1 is SGHRS and CDR2 is YFSETQ in the germline V gene. Trimming stripped 0 bases from V and 4 bases from J, with 13 bases between. CDR3: CASSLDQGVFYGYTF. CDR3 DNA: TGCGCCAGCAGCTTGGATCAGGGCGTATTCTATGGCTACACCTTC.

The genes are TRBV19 and TRBJ1-4; 7 bases agree with TRBD1. The CDR3 is made up of 14 amino acids. Per germline, CDR1 LNHDA and CDR2 SQIVND (reference sequence). The V and J ends lost 2 bases and 6 bases, in that order; junction bases with no gene match: 3. CDR3 in DNA: TGTGCCAGTAGTATAAGGGGGCTTGATGAAAAACTGTTTTTT. It encodes CASSIRGLDEKLFF.

V gene TRBV7-9 combines with J gene TRBJ1-1; 8 nucleotides match TRBD1. V lost 2 bases and J lost 1; bases outside the gene matches: 6. The CDR3 runs 16 residues. Germline V gene data show CDR1 as SEHNR and CDR2 as FQNEAQ (reference sequence). The DNA of the CDR3 is TGTGCCAGCAGCTTACTAGGGACAGGCAGGAACACTGAAGCTTTCTTT. Amino acid sequence: CASSLLGTGRNTEAFF. Combining the CDR3 with reference TRBV7-9 and TRBJ1-1 gives the whole variable domain DTGVSQNPRHKITKRGQNVTFRCDPISEHNRLYWYRQTLGQGPEFLTYFQNEAQLEKSRLLSDRFSAERPKGSFSTLEIQRTEQGDSAMYLCASSLLGTGRNTEAFFGQGTRLTVV.

As for this clone: The same CDR3 is also encoded by other DNA sequences in this sample. The chain joins TRBV5-1 to TRBJ2-5, with 8 bases aligning to TRBD1. Germline V CDR1 and CDR2: SGHRS, YFSETQ. This CDR3 region has 15 residues. V lost 4 bases, J lost 2 bases, and 7 bases stayed unmatched. The chain's CDR3 is CASSLGTGIQETQYF. The DNA for the CDR3 is TGCGCCAGCAGCCTCGGGACAGGCATACAAGAGACCCAGTACTTC.

The chain employs TRBV5-1 and TRBJ2-1, with 16 bases identical to TRBD2. Germline V CDR1 and CDR2: SGHRS, YFSETQ. The CDR3 is 16 residues long. Trimming took 1 base from V and 12 from J; bases not matched to a gene: 7. CDR3 sequence: CASSLSSGTSGRGQFF. The CDR3 nucleotides read TGCGCCAGCAGCTTGAGCTCCGGGACTAGCGGGAGGGGGCAGTTCTTC.

The chain links TRBV9 to TRBJ2-7, with 10 bases fitting TRBD2. CDR1 SGDLS and CDR2 YYNGEE come from the germline V gene. Trimming at V came to 3 bases and at J to 2 bases, leaving 8 bases not matched to a gene. The CDR3 has 16 amino acids. CDR3 protein: CASSATSGITTYEQYF. The CDR3 nucleotides read TGTGCCAGCAGCGCTACTAGCGGGATAACTACCTACGAGCAGTACTTC. The whole variable domain, remainder taken from reference TRBV9 and TRBJ2-7, is DSGVTQTPKHLITATGQRVTLRCSPRSGDLSVYWYQQSLDQGLQFLIQYYNGEERAKGNILERFSAQQFPDLHSELNLSSLELGDSALYFCASSATSGITTYEQYFGPGTRLTVT.

In nucleotides, the CDR3 is TGCGCCAGCAGCCAAAAACCCGCAGAAACTAACTATGGCTACACCTTC. This encodes CASSQKPAETNYGYTF. The chain is built from TRBV4-1 and TRBJ1-2, with no clear D. The CDR3 has 16 amino acids. V lost 2 bases, J lost 0 bases, and 13 bases lay in between. Germline V gene lookup returns CDR1 MGHRA and CDR2 YSYEKL.

The chain carries TRBV11-3 and TRBJ2-5, with unresolved D. Trimming stripped 2 bases from V and 4 bases from J, with 8 bases between. The CDR3 extends over 13 amino acids. Germline V gene sequence: CDR1 SGHNT, CDR2 YENEEA. CDR3 coding DNA: TGTGCCAGCAGCTTATGGCAGGTAGAGACCCAGTACTTC. As protein: CASSLWQVETQYF.

The V and J genes are TRBV18 and TRBJ1-2, with 8 bases matching TRBD1. There are 16 residues in the CDR3. Germline trimming cut 3 bases from V and 6 bases from J; bases unmatched to any gene: 12. CDR1 KGHSH and CDR2 LQKENI come from the germline V gene. CDR3 nucleotides: TGTGCCAGCTCACCCCTCGGACAGGGAATGGTGCATGGCTACACCTTC. Its translation is CASSPLGQGMVHGYTF.

J is TRBJ2-2 and V is TRBV5-1; weak D call: TRBD1 (5 bases). From germline, CDR1 is SGHRS and CDR2 YFSETQ. V lost 0 bases and J lost 0, with 15 bases in between. This CDR3 spans 18 amino acids. The CDR3 protein is CASSLAWVTATNTGELFF. The CDR3 DNA is TGCGCCAGCAGCTTGGCGTGGGTGACAGCGACGAACACCGGGGAGCTGTTTTTT.

The chain uses TRBV9 and TRBJ2-5, with D possibly being TRBD1 (6 bases). Per germline, CDR1 SGDLS and CDR2 YYNGEE. V was cut by 4 bases and J by 1 base, with 14 bases left in between. The CDR3 consists of 15 residues. CDR3: CASSPLNRAQETQYF. CDR3 nucleotides: TGTGCCAGCAGCCCCTTGAACAGGGCCCAAGAGACCCAGTACTTC. The whole variable domain, filled in from reference TRBV9 and TRBJ2-5, reads DSGVTQTPKHLITATGQRVTLRCSPRSGDLSVYWYQQSLDQGLQFLIQYYNGEERAKGNILERFSAQQFPDLHSELNLSSLELGDSALYFCASSPLNRAQETQYFGPGTRLLVL.

The chain recombines TRBV19 with TRBJ1-2; the match to TRBD1 covers 9 bases. Trimming took 3 bases from V and 5 from J; bases not matched to a gene: 7. CDR1 and CDR2 from the germline V gene are LNHDA and SQIVND (reference sequence). This CDR3 is 15 amino acids long. The CDR3 nucleotides read TGTGCCAGTAGTATCCGACTCGGGACAGGGTATGGCTACACCTTC. Protein: CASSIRLGTGYGYTF.

J is TRBJ2-1 and V is TRBV29-1, with D possibly matching TRBD1 (6 bases). The germline gives CDR1 SQVTM, CDR2 ANQGSEA. The CDR3 is 11 amino acids. Trimming left V 6 bases short and J 12 bases short, with 15 bases between. DNA of the CDR3: TGCAGCGTGAGCGACAGGCCGGGGCAGTTCTTC. Amino acids: CSVSDRPGQFF.

This rearrangement joins TRBV19 to TRBJ1-3, with D possibly TRBD1 on 5 matching bases. CDR1 and CDR2 (germline): LNHDA, SQIVND (reference sequence). V was pared by 0 bases and J by 4 bases, with 13 bases between. CDR3 length: 16 amino acids. CDR3 amino acids: CASSIDQGAAGNTIYF. In DNA, the CDR3 is TGTGCCAGTAGTATAGATCAAGGGGCCGCGGGAAACACCATATATTTT.

The gene calls are TRBV27 and TRBJ1-5, with TRBD1 matching 7 bases. The CDR3 sequence is 15 residues long. Germline CDR1 reads MNHEY; CDR2 reads SMNVEV (reference sequence). The trim removed 8 bases at V and 2 bases at J, leaving 9 bases unmatched. The CDR3 spells CASSSLGGGNQPQHF. As DNA, the CDR3 is TGTGCCAGCTCAAGCCTAGGGGGCGGCAATCAGCCCCAGCATTTT.

V usage is TRBV10-1 and J usage is TRBJ1-1, with D unclear. The V gene lost 5 bases and the J gene lost 1 base, with 8 bases spanning the gap. Germline V gene lookup returns CDR1 WNHNN and CDR2 SYGVQD (reference sequence). The CDR3 loop spans 13 amino acids. CDR3 DNA: TGCGCCAGCAGTACCCTACCGAACACTGAAGCTTTCTTT. Translation gives CASSTLPNTEAFF.

The gene calls are TRBV10-3 and TRBJ1-1; D possibly corresponds to TRBD1 (5 bases). The CDR3 totals 12 residues. Trimming stripped 5 bases from V and 5 bases from J, with 9 bases between. The germline gives CDR1 ENHRY, CDR2 SYGVKD. This CDR3 reads CAISPSGTEAFF. The CDR3 DNA is TGTGCCATCAGTCCCTCAGGGACTGAAGCTTTCTTT.

This rearrangement joins TRBV2 to TRBJ2-7; 11 bases map to TRBD2. Germline trimming cut 4 bases from V and 2 bases from J; bases unmatched to any gene: 4. In germline, CDR1 is SNHLY, CDR2 FYNNEI. This CDR3 contains 15 residues. This CDR3 reads CASSGTSGPTYEQYF. Written as DNA, the CDR3 is TGTGCCAGCAGTGGGACTAGCGGGCCGACCTACGAGCAGTACTTC.

This chain links TRBV25-1 with TRBJ2-3, with 7 bases fitting TRBD2. Germline trimming cut 7 bases from V and 0 bases from J; bases unmatched to any gene: 13. In germline, CDR1 is MGHDK, CDR2 SYGVNS. This CDR3 spans 17 amino acids. The CDR3 bases are TGTGCCAGCACCCCGAATTTCGGGGGAGGGAGCACAGATACGCAGTATTTT. Encoded protein: CASTPNFGGGSTDTQYF. Looking up the rest from reference TRBV25-1 and TRBJ2-3 gives the full variable domain: EADIYQTPRYLVIGTGKKITLECSQTMGHDKMYWYQQDPGMELHLIHYSYGVNSTEKGDLSSESTVSRIRTEHFPLTLESARPSHTSQYLCASTPNFGGGSTDTQYFGPGTRLTVL.

V usage is TRBV4-2 and J usage is TRBJ2-1, with D tentatively TRBD1 (6 bases). V lost 1 base and J lost 7, with 14 bases in between. The length of the CDR3 is 15 residues. Germline CDR1 is LGHNA and CDR2 is YNFKEQ. The CDR3 nucleotides read TGTGCCAGCAGCCAAGGGGGGCACCCAGGGAATGAGCAGTTCTTC. It codes for CASSQGGHPGNEQFF.

This sequence joins TRBV30 and TRBJ1-2, with D unresolved. The CDR3 sequence is 16 residues long. Between the trimmed V and J ends, which lost 0 bases and 3 bases, there was a span of 17 bases. Germline loops: CDR1 GTSNPN, CDR2 SVGIG (reference sequence). CDR3 nucleotide sequence: TGTGCCTGGAGTGTACCTCCCGGAGGGTCTCACTATGGCTACACCTTC. It yields the protein CAWSVPPGGSHYGYTF.

The genes are TRBV27 and TRBJ1-5, with TRBD1 identical over 8 bases. This CDR3 region has 16 residues. Germline V gene sequence: CDR1 MNHEY, CDR2 SMNVEV (reference sequence). J lost 1 base, V lost 8 bases, and 10 bases had no gene match. The CDR3: CASRLQGGASNQPQHF. CDR3 coding DNA: TGTGCCAGCCGCTTACAGGGGGGGGCGAGCAATCAGCCCCAGCATTTT.

The J gene is TRBJ2-5, the V gene TRBV18; D unclear. The germline CDR1 and CDR2 sequences are KGHSH and LQKENI. V lost 3 bases to trimming and J lost 7 bases, with 6 bases between them. This CDR3 comprises 11 residues. The CDR3 is CASSPFRTQYF. For the CDR3, the DNA is TGTGCCAGCTCACCCTTCCGGACCCAGTACTTC.

This rearrangement joins TRBV7-8 to TRBJ2-1, with 9 bases fitting TRBD2. Trimming at V came to 5 bases and at J to 5 bases, leaving 10 bases not matched to a gene. The V gene's germline CDR1 is SGHVS and CDR2 FQNEAQ. This CDR3 region has 16 residues. CDR3 nucleotides: TGTGCCAGCAGCGGACACCCGGGACTAGCCGACAATGAGCAGTTCTTC. This sequence encodes CASSGHPGLADNEQFF.